The rows below give T cell receptor beta chains drawn from one sample of a study of cytomegalovirus exposure and HLA in healthy donors. TCRdb keeps only in-frame clones here, not all; method: immunoSEQ multiplex PCR. In the table there are more than 200,000 clones, roughly 87% of which are singletons. Sequenced input: PBMCs. The receptors derive from a man aged 18 to 30 in good health and CMV-seropositive. Both conserved end residues are part of each CDR3. A D gene is named only where the DNA matches it firmly. The size field is filled for only some rows; it gives once, few, many or a size class.

CDR3nt	CDR3aa	abundance	v_gene	d_gene	j_gene
TGTGCCAGCAGCGGTGAACGACTTCTAAACACCGGGGAGCTGTTTTTT	CASSGERLLNTGELFF	-	TRBV2	-	TRBJ2-2
TGCGCCAGCAGCCCTCAAGGGACAGATATCATGAACACTGAAGCTTTCTTT	CASSPQGTDIMNTEAFF	-	TRBV5-1	TRBD1	TRBJ1-1
TGTGCCAGCAGCCAGCGGGACAGGGGGCGTTACGAGCAGTACTTC	CASSQRDRGRYEQYF	-	TRBV7-9	TRBD1	TRBJ2-7
TGTGCCAGCAGCTTAGATCGGAGCTCCTACGAGCAGTACTTC	CASSLDRSSYEQYF	-	TRBV7-8	-	TRBJ2-7
TGTGCCAGCGCCGAATCGACAGACGCAACTAATGAAAAACTGTTTTTT	CASAESTDATNEKLFF	-	TRBV25-1	-	TRBJ1-4
TGTGCCAGCAGTCAGGGGTGGCGAACCGGGGAGCTGTTTTTT	CASSQGWRTGELFF	-	TRBV13	-	TRBJ2-2
TGTGCCAGCTCACCACCGATGGGACTTTTCCAGGGGGAGCAGTACTTC	CASSPPMGLFQGEQYF	-	TRBV18	-	TRBJ2-7
TGCGCCAGCAGCTTAATAGCGGGAGTCCGCACAGATACGCAGTATTTT	CASSLIAGVRTDTQYF	-	TRBV5-1	TRBD2	TRBJ2-3
TGTGCCATCAGTAAGGACAGGGACGCTGAAAAACTGTTTTTT	CAISKDRDAEKLFF	once	TRBV10-3	TRBD1	TRBJ1-4
TGTGCCAGCGGTTTGGGGACAGTGTCTCGGGGCGAGCAGTACTTC	CASGLGTVSRGEQYF	-	TRBV5-6	TRBD1	TRBJ2-7
TGTGCCAGCAGTGAAGGGGGAGCGGGTTACGAGCAGTACTTC	CASSEGGAGYEQYF	many	TRBV2	-	TRBJ2-7
TGTGCCAGCAGCCAAGACGAGGAGGACTATGGCTACACCTTC	CASSQDEEDYGYTF	-	TRBV4-2	-	TRBJ1-2
TGTGCCACCAGCAGAGAGGGGGGTACGGGCAATCAGCCCCAGCATTTT	CATSREGGTGNQPQHF	-	TRBV15	-	TRBJ1-5
TGTGCCAGCAGCAGGGCAGGGGGCTCGGGCTACACCTTC	CASSRAGGSGYTF	-	TRBV5-6	TRBD1	TRBJ1-2
TGTGCCATCAGTGAACGGGAAGGCTACACCTTC	CAISEREGYTF	-	TRBV10-3	-	TRBJ1-2
TGTGCCAGCAGTTACTCGAACTCAGGATCTGGAAACACCATATATTTT	CASSYSNSGSGNTIYF	-	TRBV6-6	-	TRBJ1-3
TGCGCCAGCAGTGAGTCGGGATTAGAGCAGTTCTTC	CASSESGLEQFF	-	TRBV10-2	-	TRBJ2-1
TGTGCCAGCAGCCAAGACCCCCAGGGGGGGGAGACCCAGTACTTC	CASSQDPQGGETQYF	-	TRBV4-2	-	TRBJ2-5
TGTGCCAGCAGCTTCCTAGGGGATTACAATGAGCAGTTCTTC	CASSFLGDYNEQFF	-	TRBV28	-	TRBJ2-1
TGCGCCAGCAGCTCAGGACAGTATAATGAAAAACTGTTTTTT	CASSSGQYNEKLFF	once	TRBV5-1	-	TRBJ1-4
TGTGCCAGCAGCCTGTGGGGGCCGTCAGATACGCAGTATTTT	CASSLWGPSDTQYF	-	TRBV7-2	-	TRBJ2-3
TGTGCCAGCAACGGCGAGGGGAGGTCGTGCTATGGCTACACCTTC	CASNGEGRSCYGYTF	-	TRBV6-7	-	TRBJ1-2
TGTGCCAGCAGTTTGCGGGGACACTACATACCCTACGAGCAGTACTTC	CASSLRGHYIPYEQYF	-	TRBV28	-	TRBJ2-7
TGTGCCAGCAGTTACTCGATTGGTGGACCCTACGAGCAGTACTTC	CASSYSIGGPYEQYF	once	TRBV6-5	-	TRBJ2-7
TGCGCCAGCAGCCAGGAAGGTCCTAATGAAAAACTGTTTTTT	CASSQEGPNEKLFF	-	TRBV4-1	-	TRBJ1-4